Here is one T cell receptor beta chain with its context. These data come from a study of Graves' ophthalmopathy and Graves' hyperthyroidism. Trimming took off 3 bases at V and 7 bases at J, with 12 bases between the two ends. Germline V gene lookup returns CDR1 MDHEN and CDR2 SYDVKM. The CDR3 length is 14 residues. Enrollment excluded any patients with other autoimmune diseases, uncontrolled infections, pregnancy or lactation. TCR beta CDR3 regions were amplified from RNA transcripts. The workflow started with a first-round RT-PCR run with HTBI primers and then moved on to a second-round multiplex PCR. Via MiXCR, TCRdb re-called the multiplex PCR reads, giving one row per CDR3 protein. The table has approximately 1.2 million distinct CDR3 sequences, about two fifths seen once.

This receptor was taken from an adult man with Graves' hyperthyroidism. The rearrangement uses TRBV28 and TRBJ1-4; no firm D call. Sequences were obtained from peripheral blood or thyroid tissue (not recorded which). The CDR3 DNA reads as TGTGCCAGCAGTTTGGGAGGCGTTGCTGAAAAACTGTTTTTT. It yields the protein CASSLGGVAEKLFF.